The 32 T cell receptor beta chains below were found in one sample sequenced in a study of regulatory T cells in long-lasting Graves disease. Time point: newly diagnosed GD, antithyroid drugs for less than 3 months. PBMC-extracted RNA yielded the TCR library. Through Arm-PCR of CDR3 regions and iRepertoire HTBI primers, TCR beta libraries were built. In TCRdb, the multiplex PCR reads were re-called with MiXCR into one record per CDR3 protein. The data hold 600,000 to 650,000 distinct CDR3 sequences, with less than 20% observed a single time. These same records also appear under a second study, on T cells in Graves' hyperthyroidism and ophthalmopathy.

This specimen consisted of peripheral blood mononuclear cells (PBMCs), obtained at new diagnosis, from a patient treated with antithyroid drugs. The receptors derive from a woman between 25 and 40 years old with Graves disease.

The chain is built from TRBV18 and TRBJ1-2, with 8 bases fitting TRBD1. The V gene's germline CDR1 is KGHSH and CDR2 LQKENI. The CDR3 consists of 14 residues. The trim removed 6 bases at V and 3 bases at J, leaving 6 bases unmatched. CDR3 loop: CASSGQGVDYGYTF. The CDR3 coding sequence is TGTGCCAGCTCCGGACAGGGTGTCGACTATGGCTACACCTTC.

The chain joins TRBV9 to TRBJ1-1, with TRBD1 as a possible D gene (5 bases). V dropped 0 bases and J dropped 0 bases, with 18 bases sitting between them. The length of the CDR3 is 18 residues. CDR1 and CDR2 from the germline V gene are SGDLS and YYNGEE. Written as DNA, the CDR3 is TGTGCCAGCAGCGTAGAGTCCCCGGGGTTAGGGGTGAACACTGAAGCTTTCTTT. This translates into CASSVESPGLGVNTEAFF.

About this clonotype: This could be a read error, since a much larger clone is one nucleotide away. This chain joins TRBV5-1 and TRBJ2-3; 10 bases are a match to TRBD2. J lost 1 base, V lost 3 bases, and 5 bases had no gene match. Germline V lookup: CDR1 SGHRS, CDR2 YFSETQ. CDR3 length equals 16 residues. The CDR3: CASSSRTSGGTDTQYF. The DNA of the CDR3 is TGCGCCAGCAGCTCGAGGACTAGCGGAGGCACAGATACGCAGTATTTT.

The chain carries TRBV7-2 and TRBJ2-4; TRBD1 matches 7 bases. V shed 5 bases and J 1 base; nucleotides not matched to a gene: 5. There are 15 residues in the CDR3. Germline V gene data show CDR1 as SGHTA and CDR2 as FQGNSA. The CDR3 loop reads CASSQGDGAKNIQYF. Here the CDR3 DNA reads TGTGCCAGCAGCCAGGGGGATGGGGCCAAAAACATTCAGTACTTC. The full variable domain, in which reference TRBV7-2 and TRBJ2-4 provide the parts outside the CDR3, is GAGVSQSPSNKVTEKGKDVELRCDPISGHTALYWYRQSLGQGLEFLIYFQGNSAPDKSGLPSDRFSAERTGGSVSTLTIQRTQQEDSAVYLCASSQGDGAKNIQYFGAGTRLSVL.

Many counts were recorded for this clonotype. The chain uses TRBV20-1 and TRBJ2-5; D is perhaps TRBD1 or TRBD2 (5 bases each). V lost 3 bases and J 0 bases, leaving 11 bases between the germline ends. The germline V gene encodes CDR1 DFQATT and CDR2 SNEGSKA (reference sequence). The CDR3 contains 14 residues. The CDR3 region is CSARDWGNQETQYF. The CDR3 bases are TGCAGTGCTAGGGACTGGGGGAACCAAGAGACCCAGTACTTC.

The chain recombines TRBV4-1 with TRBJ2-1, with 7 bases identical to TRBD2. Germline values: CDR1 MGHRA, CDR2 YSYEKL. V dropped 0 bases and J dropped 3; count of bases not matched to a gene: 5. This CDR3 region has 16 residues. This chain's CDR3 is CASSQESRGSYNEQFF. DNA of the CDR3: TGCGCCAGCAGCCAAGAAAGTCGCGGGAGCTACAATGAGCAGTTCTTC.

The chain is built from TRBV19 and TRBJ2-2; a weak D match, TRBD1 (5 bases). The CDR3 runs 15 residues. The germline V and J ends were trimmed by 3 bases and 1 base, with 9 bases remaining between them. Germline V gene lookup returns CDR1 LNHDA and CDR2 SQIVND (reference sequence). This CDR3 is CASSIVRENTGELFF. The CDR3 bases are TGTGCCAGTAGTATTGTCAGGGAGAACACCGGGGAGCTGTTTTTT.

This clonotype was seen a few times. This chain joins TRBV9 and TRBJ2-7, with a possible D match to TRBD1 (6 bases). Germline V gene lookup returns CDR1 SGDLS and CDR2 YYNGEE. The CDR3 sequence is 14 residues long. V was trimmed by 3 bases and J by 0 bases, leaving 10 bases between them. The CDR3 DNA reads TGTGCCAGCAGCGAGTGGGACAACTCCTACGAGCAGTACTTC. It specifies CASSEWDNSYEQYF.

There are many counts of this clonotype. The chain recombines TRBV7-2 with TRBJ2-7; 7 bases are a match to TRBD1. The junction had 4 bases not matched to a gene; V was cut back by 1 base and J by 4 bases. The CDR3 length is 14 residues. CDR1 SGHTA and CDR2 FQGNSA come from the germline V gene. CDR3 bases: TGTGCCAGCAGCTTAGAGGGACAGACATACGAGCAGTACTTC. Protein sequence: CASSLEGQTYEQYF.

V usage is TRBV16 and J usage is TRBJ1-6; TRBD1 might be the D (5 bases). V gave up 0 bases and J gave up 7 bases, with 7 bases separating them. The CDR3 covers 14 residues. Germline CDR1 KGHSY, CDR2 FQNENV. The CDR3 DNA follows: TGTGCCAGCAGCCAATCGGCAGGGAATTCACCCCTCCACTTT. Amino acids: CASSQSAGNSPLHF.

The genes are TRBV7-8 and TRBJ2-6; the D gene could be TRBD1 or TRBD2 (6 bases each). Deletions cut 7 bases from V and 2 bases from J, with 18 bases between. Germline CDR1 is SGHVS and CDR2 is FQNEAQ. CDR3 length: 17 residues. The DNA for the CDR3 is TGTGCCAGCAACATACGGGGGCAGGACGCTGGGGCCAACGTCCTGACTTTC. Translating gives CASNIRGQDAGANVLTF.

Only a few counts were recorded for this clonotype. The chain is built from TRBV9 and TRBJ2-2; perhaps TRBD1 as D (6 bases). CDR3 length: 16 residues. Trimming pared 0 bases from V and 5 bases from J, leaving 14 bases between. CDR1 SGDLS and CDR2 YYNGEE come from the germline V gene. The CDR3: CASSVVPTGYTGELFF. The CDR3 DNA sequence: TGTGCCAGCAGCGTAGTGCCTACAGGGTATACCGGGGAGCTGTTTTTT.

This clonotype was detected many times. J is TRBJ1-6 and V is TRBV28, with D possibly matching TRBD1 (5 bases). Trimming removed 6 bases from V and 4 bases from J, with 13 bases in between. This CDR3 comprises 15 residues. From germline, CDR1 is MDHEN and CDR2 SYDVKM. This CDR3 reads CASSPGDGYNSPLHF. The CDR3 bases are TGTGCCAGCAGCCCCGGGGACGGTTATAATTCACCCCTCCACTTT. Full variable domain (missing parts from reference TRBV28 and TRBJ1-6): DVKVTQSSRYLVKRTGEKVFLECVQDMDHENMFWYRQDPGLGLRLIYFSYDVKMKEKGDIPEGYSVSREKKERFSLILESASTNQTSMYLCASSPGDGYNSPLHFGNGTRLTVT.

This clonotype was seen a few times. V gene TRBV20-1 combines with J gene TRBJ2-1, with 9 bases lining up with TRBD2. V was clipped by 0 bases and J by 10 bases; unmatched bases: 1. The germline V gene has CDR1 DFQATT and CDR2 SNEGSKA (reference sequence). There are 12 residues in the CDR3. CDR3 DNA: TGCAGTGCTAGAGAAGGACTAGCGGAGCAGTTCTTC. Translated, it gives CSAREGLAEQFF.

This clonotype was counted a few times. In nucleotides, the CDR3 is TGTGCCACCCGGGAGGGCCGCGACAATGAGCAGTTCTTC. This encodes CATREGRDNEQFF. This rearrangement joins TRBV6-1 to TRBJ2-1; TRBD2 agrees at 8 bases. CDR3 length: 13 residues. From germline, CDR1 is MNHNS and CDR2 SASEGT. The ends lost 10 bases at V and 5 bases at J; junction bases unmatched: 7.

This clonotype was observed at least ten times. The chain joins TRBV5-1 to TRBJ2-3; D assignment may be TRBD1 or TRBD2 (6 bases each). The germline V and J ends were trimmed by 4 bases and 1 base, with 10 bases remaining between them. CDR1 is SGHRS, CDR2 YFSETQ, per germline. The CDR3 contains 14 residues. CDR3 region: CASSPGGGTDTQYF. As DNA, the CDR3 is TGCGCCAGCAGCCCCGGGGGCGGCACAGATACGCAGTATTTT.

This clonotype was recorded at least ten times. The DNA of the CDR3 is TGTGCCAGCAGCCCGGACAGGGAGATACTTCATGAAAAACTGTTTTTT. Translation: CASSPDREILHEKLFF. The chain couples TRBV11-2 to TRBJ1-4; 8 bases match TRBD1. The V gene end was trimmed by 5 bases and the J gene end by 6 bases; junction bases not matched to a gene: 11. This CDR3 has 16 amino acids. CDR1 and CDR2 from the germline V gene are SGHAT and FQNNGV.

This clonotype showed up many times. This chain joins TRBV5-1 and TRBJ2-7, with D perhaps being TRBD1 or TRBD2 (5 bases each). From germline, CDR1 is SGHRS and CDR2 YFSETQ. V shed 0 bases and J shed 6 bases, with 13 bases lying between them. This CDR3 has 14 amino acids. The CDR3 loop reads CASSLGAAQGEQYF. CDR3 nucleotide sequence: TGCGCCAGCAGCTTGGGAGCGGCCCAGGGCGAGCAGTACTTC.

This clonotype appeared many times. The chain links TRBV24-1 to TRBJ2-5; tentatively, D is TRBD1 or TRBD2 (5 bases each). The CDR3 sequence is 13 residues long. Looked up from germline, CDR1 is KGHDR and CDR2 is SFDVKD. The V and J ends lost 3 bases and 5 bases respectively, with 9 bases between them. The CDR3 region has the DNA TGTGCCACCAGTGATGACAGAGGGGAGACCCAGTACTTC. Translation: CATSDDRGETQYF.

This clonotype showed up many times. The chain is built from TRBV30 and TRBJ1-1, with a weak D call TRBD1 (5 bases). Trimming removed 3 bases from V and 1 base from J, with 9 bases in between. There are 13 residues in the CDR3. Germline V lookup: CDR1 GTSNPN, CDR2 SVGIG (reference sequence). CDR3 coding DNA: TGTGCCTGGAGAAGACAGACGAACACTGAAGCTTTCTTT. This codes for CAWRRQTNTEAFF.

This clonotype came up a few times. The rearrangement uses TRBV5-1 and TRBJ2-7, with 14 bases fitting TRBD2. Germline V gives CDR1 SGHRS, CDR2 YFSETQ. The CDR3 is 16 residues long. Germline trimming cut 2 bases from V and 5 bases from J; bases unmatched to any gene: 6. The CDR3 is CASSFPGLAGAHEQYF. CDR3 DNA sequence: TGCGCCAGCAGCTTCCCGGGACTAGCGGGAGCCCACGAGCAGTACTTC.

This clonotype occurred many times. CDR3 residues: CASGYTGTVCEQYF. The CDR3 nucleotides are TGTGCCAGCGGGTATACCGGGACGGTATGCGAGCAGTACTTC. The V and J genes are TRBV28 and TRBJ2-7, with D perhaps being TRBD1 or TRBD2 (5 bases each). Trimming cost V 8 bases and J 6 bases, with 20 bases left between them. Germline V gives CDR1 MDHEN, CDR2 SYDVKM. The CDR3 extends over 14 amino acids.

The table lists this clonotype with many counts. The chain uses TRBV2 and TRBJ2-7, with D hard to call. CDR1 and CDR2 from the germline V gene are SNHLY and FYNNEI. Deletions cut 1 base from V and 0 bases from J, with 7 bases between. CDR3 size: 14 residues. CDR3 bases: TGTGCCAGCAGTGAAGGAGTCGGCTCCTACGAGCAGTACTTC. This translates into CASSEGVGSYEQYF.

The chain joins TRBV6-5 to TRBJ2-7; possibly TRBD1 or TRBD2 for D (6 bases each). CDR1 MNHEY and CDR2 SVGAGI come from the germline V gene. The CDR3 covers 14 residues. Trimming left V 0 bases short and J 4 bases short, with 10 bases between. The chain's CDR3 is CASSYSRGVYEQYF. In DNA, the CDR3 is TGTGCCAGCAGTTACTCGAGGGGGGTGTACGAGCAGTACTTC.

This clonotype has ten or more counts. The chain combines TRBV11-2 with TRBJ2-7, with 11 bases lining up with TRBD2. Germline CDR1 and CDR2: SGHAT and FQNNGV. The CDR3 spans 15 residues. After removal of 4 bases from V and 6 bases from J, the junction contained 8 bases not matched to a gene. The CDR3 DNA reads as TGTGCCAGCAGCTCGTTTACTAGCGGGAGTCCCGAGCAGTACTTC. Its translation: CASSSFTSGSPEQYF.

This clonotype was detected many times. This sequence joins TRBV5-1 and TRBJ2-7; 7 bases line up with TRBD1. The germline V gene encodes CDR1 SGHRS and CDR2 YFSETQ. After removal of 2 bases from V and 5 bases from J, the junction contained 4 bases not matched to a gene. The CDR3 is 13 amino acids. The CDR3 DNA sequence: TGCGCCAGCAGCTTCGTGACAGGGAACGAGCAGTACTTC. Amino acid sequence: CASSFVTGNEQYF.

The rearrangement uses TRBV29-1 and TRBJ1-4; D gene unclear. Per the germline V gene, CDR1 is SQVTM and CDR2 is ANQGSEA. Trimming shortened V by 6 bases and J by 8 bases, and 16 bases separated the two germline ends. CDR3 length equals 13 residues. CDR3: CSVTDGLGEKLFF. In nucleotides, the CDR3 is TGCAGCGTGACGGACGGTCTTGGGGAAAAACTGTTTTTT.

This clonotype was found many times. The chain couples TRBV24-1 to TRBJ1-1; 7 nucleotides line up with TRBD1. The CDR3 has 15 residues. Unmatched junction bases numbered 7, after V lost 7 bases and J lost 0 bases. CDR1 is KGHDR, CDR2 SFDVKD, per germline. CDR3 region: CATRQGDSLNTEAFF. As DNA, the CDR3 is TGTGCCACCAGACAAGGGGACAGCTTGAACACTGAAGCTTTCTTT.

In this sample, this clonotype turned up many times. The gene calls are TRBV27 and TRBJ1-1, with D perhaps TRBD1 (6 bases). The CDR3 totals 14 residues. Germline CDR1 MNHEY, CDR2 SMNVEV (reference sequence). V shed 2 bases and J shed 5 bases, with 12 bases lying between them. This chain's CDR3 is CASSLGRGWTEAFF. In DNA form, the CDR3 reads TGTGCCAGCAGTTTAGGGAGGGGGTGGACTGAAGCTTTCTTT.

The V call is TRBV7-6, the J call TRBJ2-1, with TRBD1 matching over 8 bases. Germline CDR1 SGHVS, CDR2 FNYEAQ. CDR3 length equals 15 residues. The J segment lost 5 bases and the V segment lost 5 bases, leaving 8 bases of the junction unmatched. The CDR3 nucleotides read TGTGCCAGCAGCCCCACGGACAGGGTGAACAATGAGCAGTTCTTC. Protein sequence: CASSPTDRVNNEQFF.

The chain combines TRBV3-1 with TRBJ2-1; D not resolved. Germline CDR1 reads LGHDT; CDR2 reads YNNKEL (reference sequence). The CDR3 spans 16 residues. Trimming removed 0 bases from V and 0 bases from J, with 9 bases in between. The CDR3 nucleotides read TGTGCCAGCAGCCAAGAAAGGGTCTTCTCCTACAATGAGCAGTTCTTC. It yields the protein CASSQERVFSYNEQFF.

About this clonotype itself: A much larger clone is a single base away; this may be a read error. Because it lacks the conserved phenylalanine or tryptophan at the end, this CDR3 is likely a read error. The genes are TRBV2 and TRBJ2-5; D is undetermined. CDR1 and CDR2 (germline): SNHLY, FYNNEI. CDR3 length: 13 amino acids. With 6 bases removed from V and 5 bases from J, the gap between germline ends came to 13 bases. The CDR3 DNA reads TGTGCCAGCAGCCGGACCCTTGGGGAGACCCAGTACCTC. Its protein product is CASSRTLGETQYL.